This TCR beta chain stems from a study of molecular identifiers for immune sequencing clone quantification. V lost 4 bases and J lost 8; bases outside the gene matches: 8. Per the germline V gene, CDR1 is SGHTA and CDR2 is FQGNSA. The CDR3 sequence is 15 residues long. Preparation methods for the bulk TCR libraries were those previously described, with listed TCR primers. MiXCR, run by TCRdb on the PCR reads, gives a single entry per CDR3 protein. The sample includes around 470,000 distinct CDR3 sequences, 20% to 25% of them seen just once. This clonotype occurred a few times. The chain uses TRBV7-2 and TRBJ1-2; TRBD1 matches 12 bases. The sample consisted of naive CD8+ T cells from blood, with Jurkat cell RNA spiked in. The subset was: FACS-sorted CD8+CD4-CCR7+CD45RA+ naive T cells. The receptor's source is a human donor in good health. Some libraries in this study had Jurkat cell RNA spiked in. CDR3 region: CASSSTGTGGSGYTF. DNA for the CDR3: TGTGCCAGCAGCTCCACCGGGACAGGGGGCAGCGGCTACACCTTC. Variable domain in full (rest from reference TRBV7-2 and TRBJ1-2): GAGVSQSPSNKVTEKGKDVELRCDPISGHTALYWYRQSLGQGLEFLIYFQGNSAPDKSGLPSDRFSAERTGGSVSTLTIQRTQQEDSAVYLCASSSTGTGGSGYTFGSGTRLTVV.